This T cell receptor (beta chain) is drawn from a study of blood T cell repertoires in COVID-19 (dated by TCRdb to the early 2020s). Context from the whole study: Collaborator samples came from the United States, Italy and Spain and covered acute and convalescent phases of COVID-19. Samples came from the ongoing ImmuneRACE study (first 160 participants) plus 1,254 subjects from 6 global collaborators. Where available, HLA class I and class II types were obtained from metadata supplied by the sample provider rather than from assay-based typing. The repertoires were made available in a free public database intended to serve as a resource for research on the immune response to SARS-CoV-2. The material from the prospective study consisted of cDNA or gDNA derived from T cells, B-cell-depleted T cells, or PBMCs. A de-identified subject ID, COVID-19 status, age in years and sex were almost always included in the sample metadata. Subjects who had been exposed to COVID-19, were actively infected with it, or had recovered from it provided the deeply sampled blood TCRbeta repertoires that made up the dataset.

With respect to this clone: Its recognized antigen is unknown. No clone much larger than this one lies a single base away; base qualities are absent.

The immunoSEQ Assay, a bias-controlled multiplex PCR, was used to amplify TCRbeta CDR3 regions from genomic DNA. The authors' analysis ran thus. Within the assay, amplification of reference gene primers was used to estimate how many nucleated cells each sample contained. To quantify the absolute abundance of each unique TCRbeta CDR3 rearrangement, sequence reads were collapsed and filtered. For each sample, productive Simpson clonality was calculated as the square root of Simpson's diversity index over productive rearrangements. The table was pulled from immuneACCESS by TCRdb, which kept in-frame rearrangements only. Such tables lose some clones; where checked, under half of the loss comes from unresolved V genes, and the rest has no known cause. From that table come the V and J calls and clone size; the DNA was used to work out D and trimming. The sample includes 100,000 or so clones, with more than 85% observed a single time. The ten largest clones represent approximately 19% of the sample.

The CDR3 covers 11 residues, taking in both the cysteine and the phenylalanine. Of all the DNA, just the CDR3 is kept, 33 bases in frame from base 1. A distance of 4 bases separates the germline ends of V and J, which lose 6 bases and 5 bases respectively. The germline V gene encodes CDR1 MDHEN and CDR2 SYDVKM. The collaborating institutions used their own protocols to collect whole blood in K2EDTA tubes. Collaborator samples were shipped for TCRbeta analysis as frozen whole blood, isolated PBMCs, or DNA extracted from either sample type. Here is what the overall study found, with its caveats: Clinical and demographic metadata were provided uncurated, with the amount varying by source and participant.

Source material: peripheral blood. Here the chain combines TRBV28 and TRBJ2-2, with the D gene too uncertain to name. This clonotype was sampled from a human donor with acute or convalescent COVID-19. The donor label of this sample is uncertain. The nucleotide sequence reads as follows: TGTGCCAGCAGCCAGACCGGGGAGCTGTTTTTT. Its protein product is CASSQTGELFF.